This TCR beta chain appears in the sequencing data of a study of blood T cell repertoires in COVID-19. About the research overall: Sites across the United States, Italy and Spain contributed samples from acute and convalescent COVID-19.

The study recruited people aged about 18 to 90 years across roughly 25 US areas. Recovered participants had two consecutive negative NP/OP PCR tests, healthcare professional clearance, or symptom resolution. CDR3 length: 16 amino acids. V lost 6 bases to trimming and J lost 0 bases; unmatched junction nucleotides: 8. Germline V lookup: CDR1 LNHDA, CDR2 SQIVND (reference sequence). Produced via immunoSEQ multiplex PCR; TCRdb's table is partial and in-frame only. The top ten clones hold 2% to 2.5% of a sample with 100,000 to 150,000 clones, 86% of them seen once. The sample taken for sequencing was PBMCs or T cells enriched from blood (not recorded which). This chain joins TRBV19 and TRBJ1-5; 7 bases line up with TRBD1. The origin of this receptor is a woman in her fifties or sixties who had recovered from COVID-19. The CDR3 here is CASRPGTVYSNQPQHF. As DNA, the CDR3 is TGTGCCAGTAGACCCGGGACAGTATATAGCAATCAGCCCCAGCATTTT.